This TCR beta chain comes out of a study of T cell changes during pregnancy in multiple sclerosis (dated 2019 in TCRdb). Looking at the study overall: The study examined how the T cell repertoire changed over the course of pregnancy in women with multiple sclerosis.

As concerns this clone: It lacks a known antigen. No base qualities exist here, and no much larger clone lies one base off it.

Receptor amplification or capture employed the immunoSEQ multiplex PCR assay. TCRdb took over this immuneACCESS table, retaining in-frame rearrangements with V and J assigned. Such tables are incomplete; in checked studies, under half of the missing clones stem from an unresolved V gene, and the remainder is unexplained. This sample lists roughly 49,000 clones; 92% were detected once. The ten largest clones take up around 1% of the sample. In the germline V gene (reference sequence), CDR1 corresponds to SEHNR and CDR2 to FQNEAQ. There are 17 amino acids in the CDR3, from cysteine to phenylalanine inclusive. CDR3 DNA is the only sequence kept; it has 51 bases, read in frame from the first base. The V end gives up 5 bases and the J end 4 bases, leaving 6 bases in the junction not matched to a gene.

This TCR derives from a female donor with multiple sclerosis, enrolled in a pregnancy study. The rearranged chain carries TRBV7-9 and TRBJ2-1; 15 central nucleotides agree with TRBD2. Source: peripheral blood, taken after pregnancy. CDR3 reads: CASSRTSGGALYNEQFF. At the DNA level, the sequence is TGTGCCAGCAGCCGGACTAGCGGGGGGGCCCTATACAATGAGCAGTTCTTC.